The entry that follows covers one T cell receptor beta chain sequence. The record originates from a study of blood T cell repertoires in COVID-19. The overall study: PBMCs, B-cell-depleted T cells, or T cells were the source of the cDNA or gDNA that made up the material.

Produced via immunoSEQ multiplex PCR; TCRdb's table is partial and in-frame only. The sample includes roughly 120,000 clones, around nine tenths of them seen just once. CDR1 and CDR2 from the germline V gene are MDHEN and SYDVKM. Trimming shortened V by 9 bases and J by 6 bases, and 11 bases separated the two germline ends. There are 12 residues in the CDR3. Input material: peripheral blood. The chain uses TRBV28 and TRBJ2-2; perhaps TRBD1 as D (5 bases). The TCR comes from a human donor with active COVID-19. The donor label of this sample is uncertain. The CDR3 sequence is CASGLGPGELFF. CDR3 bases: TGTGCCAGTGGTTTGGGGCCCGGGGAGCTGTTTTTT.